This TCR beta chain was profiled in a study of shared clonotypes between healthy human individuals. Overall study results and limits: Represented diversity (both genetic and exposure-history) was limited by the small number of donors.

Method: immunoSEQ multiplex PCR; TCRdb's copy keeps in-frame clones and lacks some. The sample carries 950,000 to 1,100,000 clones, more than 75% recorded once. The ends were cut back, 2 bases at V and 4 bases at J, with 15 bases in the middle. This CDR3 is built from 16 residues. Germline V CDR1 and CDR2: MDHEN, SYDVKM. A remark on this clone: The antigen is not known.

V is TRBV28 and J is TRBJ1-3; D may be TRBD1 (5 bases). This TCR was recovered from a man between 18 and 29 years old in good health. Some clones in this sample may be carry-over from other donors' samples. Sequenced: memory CD4+ T cells from PBMCs. Stated subset: CD45RA-negative fraction. The CDR3 is CASSLGGPSAGNTIYF. DNA of the CDR3: TGTGCCAGCAGTTTAGGGGGACCTAGTGCCGGAAACACCATATATTTT.